This record covers a single T cell receptor (beta chain). The data were obtained in a study of control samples from healthy donors and cancer patients. Germline values: CDR1 MNHEY, CDR2 SVGAGI. This CDR3 is built from 16 residues. After removal of 0 bases from V and 8 bases from J, the junction contained 10 bases not matched to a gene. Sequencing used immunoSEQ multiplex PCR; TCRdb keeps in-frame clones, though not all of them. The sample lists 90,000 to 100,000 clones; 90% were seen once. The chain has TRBV6-5 and TRBJ1-5, with 7 bases identical to TRBD1. The TCR was taken from a young woman in good health. The sample was blood. As DNA, the CDR3 is TGTGCCAGCAGTTACTCGACCGACAGGGCTGAGGAGCCCCAGCATTTT. Its protein is CASSYSTDRAEEPQHF.